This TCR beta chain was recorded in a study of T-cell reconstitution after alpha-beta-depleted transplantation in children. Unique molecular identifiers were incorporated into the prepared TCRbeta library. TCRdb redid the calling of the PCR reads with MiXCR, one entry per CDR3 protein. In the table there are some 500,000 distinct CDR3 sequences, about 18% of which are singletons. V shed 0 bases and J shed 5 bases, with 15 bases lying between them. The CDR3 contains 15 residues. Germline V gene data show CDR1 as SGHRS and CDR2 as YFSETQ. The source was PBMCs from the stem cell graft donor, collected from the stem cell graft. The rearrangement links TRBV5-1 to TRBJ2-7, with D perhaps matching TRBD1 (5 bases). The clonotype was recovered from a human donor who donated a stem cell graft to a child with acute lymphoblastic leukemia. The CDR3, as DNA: TGCGCCAGCAGCTTGGATCTCAAGGGGATTCACGAGCAGTACTTC. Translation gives CASSLDLKGIHEQYF.